This record covers a single T cell receptor beta chain. Its antigen remains unknown. Stated time point: week 23, last vaccination. Each dose of the vaccine consisted of 300 ug of mutant IDH1 20-mer peptide, with topical imiquimod. The donors' diagnosis was new WHO grade 3 or 4 astrocytoma that was IDH1-mutant and ATRX-lost. This table comes from immunoSEQ multiplex PCR, and its TCRdb copy is limited to in-frame clones, with some not included. The table records roughly 38,000 clones, more than 60% of them present only once. This record belongs to a study of a mutant IDH1 vaccine in newly diagnosed glioma. Study details: Eight vaccine injections were given to patients in weeks 1, 3, 5, 7, 11, 15, 19 and 23. Sex distribution of treated patients was about 60% male and about 40% female; mean age was around 40 years.

V lost 1 base and J 16 bases, leaving 11 bases between the germline ends. CDR1 is SNHLY and CDR2 is FYNNEI in the germline V gene. This CDR3 contains 11 residues. Study-level results: It was just under 95% of patients that developed vaccine-induced immune responses.

The source was PBMCs, collected from a glioma patient whose treatment included an IDH1 peptide vaccine. This receptor was obtained from a woman in her 40s with glioma. Some clones in this sample may be carry-over from other donors' samples. This rearrangement joins TRBV2 to TRBJ1-5, with unresolved D. The DNA for the CDR3 is TGTGCCAGCAGTGAAGGCAGGTCGGAACATTTT. Translating gives CASSEGRSEHF.